This T cell receptor (delta chain) was sequenced in a study of gammadelta T cells in human blood (dated by TCRdb to 2020 to 2022). The research as a whole found: According to the study, polyclonal expansion of innate gamma-delta T cells immediately after birth appeared to be driven by microbial exposure.

Taken from the germline V gene, the CDR1 and CDR2 loops are GEAIGNYY and EKD. Including cysteine and phenylalanine, the CDR3 has 18 amino acids. Only CDR3 DNA remains: 54 bases, in frame from the first base. Concerning this clone itself: What this receptor recognizes is not known. A read error likely explains why the TCRdb protein, taken from a much larger clone, differs from this DNA's translation at residue 14; the protein shown is translated from the DNA.

The method behind the library was RT-PCR. Instrument used: Illumina MiSeq. TCRdb recomputed clones from the public reads with CATT; identical DNA rows were then combined. For this sample there are some 970 delta-chain clones; around a third appear just once. The ten largest clones take up 20% to 25% of the sample. The V and J genes are TRDV2 and TRDJ2; the junction holds 13 bases that match TRDD3. Since TCRdb gives no J gene, matching the DNA to germline was used here to assign it. This TCR derives from a human donor. The source material was Vgamma9Vdelta2 gamma-delta T cells from infant blood. The DNA reads TGTGCCTGTGACACAATTACTGGGGGATACGTAGGTACAGTACAACTCTTCTTT. Its translation is CACDTITGGYVGTVQLFF.